This TCR beta chain was sequenced during a study of shared clonotypes between healthy human individuals. The CDR3 contains 16 residues. In germline, CDR1 is SGDLS, CDR2 YYNGEE. V was trimmed by 4 bases and J by 0 bases, leaving 13 bases between them. Sequencing used immunoSEQ multiplex PCR; TCRdb keeps in-frame clones, though not all of them. The sample consists of roughly 2.2 million clones, under 95% of them appearing once. This chain links TRBV9 with TRBJ2-2, with D tentatively TRBD2 (6 bases). The receptor was derived from a man aged 18-30 years in good health. Some clones in this sample may be carry-over from other donors' samples. Sequencing input: naive CD4+ T cells from PBMCs. Subset specified: CD45RA+ positively selected. In DNA, the CDR3 is TGTGCCAGCAGCCCCGGACTAATAGCGAACACCGGGGAGCTGTTTTTT. Translating gives CASSPGLIANTGELFF.